Included here is one TCR beta chain sequence, with context. Different DNA sequences within this sample yield the same CDR3. Some clones are missing from TCRdb's copy, which holds only in-frame ones; the method was immunoSEQ multiplex PCR. The table shows 100,000 or so clones, with 65% to 90% occurring only once. The data derive from a study of blood T cell repertoires in COVID-19. Germline lookup yields CDR1 KGHSH and CDR2 LQKENI. J gave up 2 bases and V 6 bases, and 10 bases lay outside the gene matches. CDR3 size: 15 residues. Sequences were obtained from PBMCs or T cells enriched from blood (not recorded which). The sequence derives from a woman between 45 and 60 years old who had recovered from COVID-19. The chain recombines TRBV18 with TRBJ2-7; 7 bases map to TRBD1. DNA of the CDR3: TGTGCCAGCTCGCCAGCGGACAGGCAAACCTACGAGCAGTACTTC. Translating it yields CASSPADRQTYEQYF. The full variable domain, completed using reference TRBV18 and TRBJ2-7, is NAGVMQNPRHLVRRRGQEARLRCSPMKGHSHVYWYRQLPEEGLKFMVYLQKENIIDESGMPKERFSAEFPKEGPSILRIQQVVRGDSAAYFCASSPADRQTYEQYFGPGTRLTVT.